This TCR beta chain originates from a study of CD8 T cells in ankylosing spondylitis. This clonotype came up many times. Its specificity is not known. TCRdb reprocessed the 5' RACE reads with MiXCR, giving one entry per CDR3 protein. The profile shows under 300,000 distinct CDR3 sequences, about 10% of them singletons. Study findings and constraints: Apparently characteristic of ankylosing spondylitis blood was a TCR beta motif (fewer than 10 highly homologous variants). Earlier reports found some motif variants in synovial fluid and blood in reactive arthritis.

This CDR3 is 14 amino acids long. The germline V and J ends were trimmed by 7 bases and 1 base, with 13 bases remaining between them. CDR1 and CDR2 (germline): MNHNS, SASEGT. The chain is built from TRBV6-1 and TRBJ1-1; the D gene is possibly TRBD1 (5 bases). This receptor was identified in a male donor with ankylosing spondylitis or in good health (not recorded which). The sample taken for sequencing was blood, either unsorted or a sorted T cell fraction (not recorded which). The CDR3 loop is CASTPGQGNTEAFF. In DNA form, the CDR3 reads TGTGCCAGCACCCCGGGGCAGGGGAACACTGAAGCTTTCTTT.